Presented here are 8 T cell receptor beta chains from one specimen sequenced in a study of response to subunit inactivated influenza vaccine. MiXCR was run by TCRdb on the RT-PCR reads, yielding one entry per CDR3 protein. The profile shows approximately 300,000 distinct CDR3 sequences, over 20% of them singletons. This specimen consisted of PBMCs from blood, obtained approximately 20 months after vaccination. These receptors originate from a man between 50 and 69 years old who received an inactivated influenza vaccine.

V usage is TRBV10-3 and J usage is TRBJ1-5; D ambiguous. The V and J ends lost 1 base and 0 bases respectively, with 7 bases between them. Looked up from germline, CDR1 is ENHRY and CDR2 is SYGVKD. This CDR3 comprises 15 residues. DNA of the CDR3: TGTGCCATCAGTGAGTTTCAGAATAGCAATCAGCCCCAGCATTTT. Translation gives CAISEFQNSNQPQHF.

The chain combines TRBV7-2 with TRBJ2-2; 12 bases are shared with TRBD2. This CDR3 region has 19 residues. Germline trimming cut 0 bases from V and 3 bases from J; bases unmatched to any gene: 8. Germline CDR1 SGHTA, CDR2 FQGNSA. The CDR3 loop reads CASSLARATSGGYTGELFF. CDR3 nucleotide sequence: TGTGCCAGCAGCTTAGCAAGGGCGACTAGCGGGGGATACACCGGGGAGCTGTTTTTT.

This clonotype has ten or more counts. V gene TRBV20-1 combines with J gene TRBJ1-1; TRBD1 matches at 12 bases. Per germline, CDR1 DFQATT and CDR2 SNEGSKA (reference sequence). The CDR3 spans 17 residues. With V trimmed by 6 bases and J by 6 bases, 17 bases remained unmatched. The CDR3 loop reads CSAKGGQGALILAEAFF. The CDR3 nucleotides are TGCAGTGCCAAAGGGGGACAGGGGGCCCTTATTCTCGCTGAAGCTTTCTTT.

The chain is built from TRBV14 and TRBJ1-1, with D possibly matching TRBD1 (6 bases). The V end was cut by 1 base, the J end by 8 bases, with 14 bases between. The length of the CDR3 is 14 residues. Germline V gives CDR1 SGHDN, CDR2 FVKESK. CDR3 region: CASSQVAGVLEAFF. CDR3 DNA: TGTGCCAGCAGCCAAGTAGCAGGGGTTTTAGAAGCTTTCTTT. Filled out from reference TRBV14 and TRBJ1-1, the complete variable domain reads EAGVTQFPSHSVIEKGQTVTLRCDPISGHDNLYWYRRVMGKEIKFLLHFVKESKQDESGMPNNRFLAERTGGTYSTLKVQPAELEDSGVYFCASSQVAGVLEAFFGQGTRLTVV.

The chain links TRBV4-1 to TRBJ2-7, with no clear D. Trimming left V 8 bases short and J 7 bases short, with 12 bases between. The CDR3 totals 11 residues. CDR1 is MGHRA and CDR2 is YSYEKL in the germline V gene. CDR3 sequence: CASAHGQEQYF. The CDR3 DNA reads as TGCGCCAGCGCCCACGGGCAGGAGCAGTACTTC.

The rearrangement joins TRBV12-3 or TRBV12-4 to TRBJ2-5, with D unresolved. The CDR3 sequence is 11 residues long. V was trimmed by 2 bases and J by 5 bases, leaving 3 bases between them. The DNA of the CDR3 is TGTGCCAGCAGTTTAATGGAGACCCAGTACTTC. This gives the protein CASSLMETQYF.

CDR3 in amino acids: CASSRPRGRGNTEAFF. The CDR3 DNA sequence: TGTGCCAGCAGCAGACCCAGGGGTCGGGGGAACACTGAAGCTTTCTTT. The chain has TRBV6-1 and TRBJ1-1, with D possibly matching TRBD1 (6 bases). Trimming removed 6 bases at V and 1 base at J, with 18 bases between. Germline V CDR1 and CDR2: MNHNS, SASEGT. The CDR3 consists of 16 residues.

V is TRBV10-2 and J is TRBJ2-7; 9 bases align to TRBD1. After removal of 7 bases from V and 3 bases from J, the junction contained 7 bases not matched to a gene. The CDR3 extends over 14 amino acids. CDR1 and CDR2 from the germline V gene are WSHSY and SAAADI. CDR3 region: CASKPGQGLYEQYF. In DNA form, the CDR3 reads TGCGCCAGCAAACCGGGACAGGGACTCTACGAGCAGTACTTC.